Below, 30 T cell receptor beta chains from the same sample are listed, as sequenced in a study of blood T cell repertoires in COVID-19. This table comes from immunoSEQ multiplex PCR, and its TCRdb copy is limited to in-frame clones, with some not included. Found here are under 140,000 clones, 76% of them singletons; the top ten hold 3.8%. Sample: peripheral blood. These receptors were obtained from a woman aged 80 or older with acute or convalescent COVID-19.

The chain couples TRBV19 to TRBJ1-2; a weak D match, TRBD1 (5 bases). Germline V lookup: CDR1 LNHDA, CDR2 SQIVND (reference sequence). The CDR3 loop spans 13 amino acids. The V end lost 5 bases, the J end lost 10 bases, and 17 bases lay between the germline ends. In DNA form, the CDR3 reads TGTGCCAGTAGTTCCGGTATGGGGGAGGCCTACACCTTC. This sequence encodes CASSSGMGEAYTF. The full variable domain, rest sourced from reference TRBV19 and TRBJ1-2, is DGGITQSPKYLFRKEGQNVTLSCEQNLNHDAMYWYRQDPGQGLRLIYYSQIVNDFQKGDIAEGYSVSREKKESFPLTVTSAQKNPTAFYLCASSSGMGEAYTFGSGTRLTVV.

This chain links TRBV7-2 with TRBJ2-6; D may be TRBD1 (5 bases). The germline V and J ends were trimmed by 6 bases and 0 bases, with 9 bases remaining between them. Germline loops: CDR1 SGHTA, CDR2 FQGNSA. CDR3 length: 15 amino acids. The CDR3 loop reads CASSPGFSGANVLTF. CDR3 in DNA: TGTGCCAGCAGTCCAGGGTTCTCTGGGGCCAACGTCCTGACTTTC.

This clone came up once. This chain links TRBV7-2 with TRBJ2-1; 7 bases map to TRBD1. Germline V gives CDR1 SGHTA, CDR2 FQGNSA. This CDR3 has 16 amino acids. V shed 5 bases, J shed 4 bases, and the junction held 11 bases outside the gene matches. CDR3 in amino acids: CASSPYGTDQYNEQFF. For the CDR3, the DNA is TGTGCCAGCAGCCCATACGGGACAGATCAATACAATGAGCAGTTCTTC.

The chain couples TRBV4-1 to TRBJ1-2, with D possibly matching TRBD1 (5 bases). Germline V gives CDR1 MGHRA, CDR2 YSYEKL. The CDR3 sequence is 15 residues long. Trimming took 1 base from V and 3 from J, leaving 12 bases between them. The CDR3 region has the DNA TGCGCCAGCAGCCAAGCGCCCCCAGGGTACTATGGCTACACCTTC. It encodes CASSQAPPGYYGYTF.

This sequence joins TRBV19 and TRBJ2-3, with 11 bases that match TRBD2. The CDR3 is made up of 17 amino acids. Germline CDR1 LNHDA, CDR2 SQIVND (reference sequence). V was pared by 5 bases and J by 3 bases, with 10 bases of the junction left unmatched. The chain's CDR3 is CASSLRLAGLGTDTQYF. In DNA, the CDR3 is TGTGCCAGTAGTCTCCGACTAGCGGGACTTGGGACAGATACGCAGTATTTT.

The rearrangement uses TRBV19 and TRBJ2-3, with D possibly being TRBD2 (6 bases). V was cut by 1 base and J by 6 bases, with 14 bases left in between. The CDR3 loop spans 15 amino acids. CDR1 and CDR2 (germline): LNHDA, SQIVND (reference sequence). The CDR3 nucleotides read TGTGCCAGTAGTATAGGGAGAACGGGGAGGGATACGCAGTATTTT. Translating it yields CASSIGRTGRDTQYF.

The rearrangement joins TRBV3-1 (or the pseudogene TRBV3-2) to TRBJ1-5; D remains ambiguous. V lost 1 base, J lost 1 base, and 8 bases lay in between. The V gene's germline CDR1 is LGHDT and CDR2 YNNKEL (reference sequence). The CDR3 length is 15 residues. As DNA, the CDR3 is TGTGCCAGCAGCCAAGGGTCCCGGAGCAATCAGCCCCAGCATTTT. Translation: CASSQGSRSNQPQHF.

The rearrangement joins TRBV7-9 to TRBJ2-5; D possibly corresponds to TRBD2 (6 bases). The germline V and J ends were trimmed by 11 bases and 7 bases, with 20 bases remaining between them. In germline, CDR1 is SEHNR, CDR2 FQNEAQ (reference sequence). CDR3 size: 13 residues. As DNA, the CDR3 is TGTGCCGGAACAACCGACTTGGAGGGGACCCAGTACTTC. As protein: CAGTTDLEGTQYF.

The V gene is TRBV3-1 (or the pseudogene TRBV3-2), the J gene TRBJ1-2, with a weak D call TRBD1 (6 bases). The CDR3 has 13 residues. CDR1 is LGHDT and CDR2 is YNNKEL in the germline V gene (reference sequence). V lost 4 bases and J lost 4, with 10 bases in between. CDR3 sequence reads: CASSRGQLYGYTF. Here the CDR3 DNA reads TGTGCCAGCAGCCGCGGACAGCTCTATGGCTACACCTTC.

The V gene is TRBV30, the J gene TRBJ2-1, with D maybe TRBD1 (6 bases). The CDR3 loop spans 13 amino acids. The V and J ends lost 4 bases and 10 bases respectively, with 17 bases between them. Germline V gene sequence: CDR1 GTSNPN, CDR2 SVGIG (reference sequence). DNA of the CDR3: TGTGCCTGGAAGATGGGGGCCTGGGGGGAGCAGTTCTTC. This gives the protein CAWKMGAWGEQFF. The full variable domain, its missing parts supplied by reference TRBV30 and TRBJ2-1, is SQTIHQWPATLVQPVGSPLSLECTVEGTSNPNLYWYRQAAGRGLQLLFYSVGIGQISSEVPQNLSASRPQDRQFILSSKKLLLSDSGFYLCAWKMGAWGEQFFGPGTRLTVL.

This chain joins TRBV19 and TRBJ2-5; 9 bases agree with TRBD2. The CDR3 covers 14 residues. Trimming at V came to 5 bases and at J to 5 bases, leaving 6 bases not matched to a gene. The germline gives CDR1 LNHDA, CDR2 SQIVND (reference sequence). The CDR3 coding sequence is TGTGCCAGTAGTCTCCTGACTAGCGGTGAGACCCAGTACTTC. It translates to CASSLLTSGETQYF.

V gene TRBV6-1 combines with J gene TRBJ1-2, with D hard to call. Looked up from germline, CDR1 is MNHNS and CDR2 is SASEGT. The CDR3 runs to 14 residues. V lost 0 bases, J lost 5 bases, and 10 bases lay in between. The CDR3 here is CASSEATQVYGYTF. In DNA form, the CDR3 reads TGTGCCAGCAGTGAAGCGACACAAGTTTATGGCTACACCTTC.

The rearrangement uses TRBV28 and TRBJ2-3, with 8 nucleotides matching TRBD2. V gave up 6 bases and J gave up 2 bases; unmatched junction bases: 16. The CDR3 is made up of 18 amino acids. CDR1 MDHEN and CDR2 SYDVKM come from the germline V gene. The CDR3 coding sequence is TGTGCCAGCAGCACAATCAAAGGCGGGGGGCGACCCACAGATACGCAGTATTTT. This sequence encodes CASSTIKGGGRPTDTQYF.

The chain combines TRBV3-1 (or the pseudogene TRBV3-2) with TRBJ2-1, with TRBD2 identical over 9 bases. The CDR3 sequence is 16 residues long. V trimming: 0 bases; J trimming: 6 bases; junction bases outside the gene matches: 6. CDR1 LGHDT and CDR2 YNNKEL come from the germline V gene (reference sequence). As DNA, the CDR3 is TGTGCCAGCAGCCAAGATAAAGGGACTAGCCTCAATGAGCAGTTCTTC. Translating it yields CASSQDKGTSLNEQFF.

This chain connects TRBV7-6 to TRBJ2-7; D is perhaps TRBD2 (6 bases). This CDR3 comprises 16 residues. Germline lookup yields CDR1 SGHVS and CDR2 FNYEAQ. The V end was cut by 1 base, the J end by 3 bases, with 16 bases between. The DNA for the CDR3 is TGTGCCAGCAGCTTAGGTGTGGCTAGCGCCCTCTACGAGCAGTACTTC. It codes for CASSLGVASALYEQYF.

The chain is built from TRBV18 and TRBJ2-7; 9 bases fit TRBD1. Germline V gene sequence: CDR1 KGHSH, CDR2 LQKENI. The CDR3 is 14 residues long. V lost 3 bases, J lost 2 bases, and 2 bases stayed unmatched. The CDR3: CASSPGQGTYEQYF. CDR3 sequence (DNA): TGTGCCAGCTCACCGGGACAGGGAACCTACGAGCAGTACTTC.

This clone was recorded a few times. CDR3 DNA sequence: TGTGCCAGCTCACCAAGGAGGGATACGCAGTATTTT. Translated, it gives CASSPRRDTQYF. The J gene is TRBJ2-3, the V gene TRBV18; possible D gene TRBD2, 5 bases. The CDR3 extends over 12 amino acids. Trimming left V 2 bases short and J 6 bases short, with 6 bases between. Germline CDR1 and CDR2: KGHSH and LQKENI.

This chain joins TRBV5-1 and TRBJ2-7, with 8 bases aligning to TRBD1. CDR1 is SGHRS, CDR2 YFSETQ, per germline. The CDR3 extends over 16 amino acids. The V segment lost 4 bases and the J segment 7 bases; nucleotides outside the gene matches: 16. The CDR3 region is CASSDLGGRGLSEQYF. In DNA form, the CDR3 reads TGCGCCAGCAGCGACCTTGGAGGCAGGGGGCTGAGTGAGCAGTACTTC. Full variable domain (outside the CDR3, taken from reference TRBV5-1 and TRBJ2-7): KAGVTQTPRYLIKTRGQQVTLSCSPISGHRSVSWYQQTPGQGLQFLFEYFSETQRNKGNFPGRFSGRQFSNSRSEMNVSTLELGDSALYLCASSDLGGRGLSEQYFGPGTRLTVT.

The rearrangement joins TRBV2 to TRBJ2-7; tentatively, D is TRBD2 (6 bases). Germline CDR1 SNHLY, CDR2 FYNNEI. Trimming took off 8 bases at V and 3 bases at J, with 8 bases between the two ends. This CDR3 spans 11 amino acids. CDR3 DNA: TGTGCCAGCGGGCGGGACTACGAGCAGTACTTC. It encodes CASGRDYEQYF.

The chain links TRBV2 to TRBJ1-3; perhaps TRBD1 as D (6 bases). Trimming cost V 6 bases and J 11 bases, with 11 bases left between them. CDR3 size: 11 residues. Germline values: CDR1 SNHLY, CDR2 FYNNEI. The chain's CDR3 is CASSVQGPIYF. CDR3 in DNA: TGTGCCAGCAGCGTTCAGGGGCCCATATATTTT.

V is TRBV28 and J is TRBJ1-5; D is undetermined. CDR3 size: 11 residues. Trimming shortened V by 8 bases and J by 7 bases, and 9 bases separated the two germline ends. CDR1 and CDR2 (germline): MDHEN, SYDVKM. The CDR3 reads CASEGEQPQHF. Here the CDR3 DNA reads TGTGCCAGCGAGGGCGAGCAGCCCCAGCATTTT.

On this clone: This CDR3 is also generated by other DNA sequences in the sample. The V and J genes are TRBV18 and TRBJ1-4; 12 bases are shared with TRBD1. The CDR3 spans 16 residues. After removal of 6 bases from V and 2 bases from J, the junction contained 4 bases not matched to a gene. Germline V gene lookup returns CDR1 KGHSH and CDR2 LQKENI. CDR3 DNA: TGTGCCAGCTCCCCCGGGACAGGGGGCACTAATGAAAAACTGTTTTTT. Translated: CASSPGTGGTNEKLFF.

This clone was seen a few times. This sequence joins TRBV5-1 and TRBJ1-1; tentative D call: TRBD1 (5 bases). Germline CDR1 is SGHRS and CDR2 is YFSETQ. The V gene lost 3 bases and the J gene lost 4 bases, with 19 bases spanning the gap. CDR3 length: 16 amino acids. Here the CDR3 DNA reads TGCGCCAGCAGCTCCGGAGGGGATTCTCGCGGCACTGAAGCTTTCTTT. Its translation is CASSSGGDSRGTEAFF.

The rearrangement joins TRBV6-5 to TRBJ1-6; D call uncertain. V was trimmed by 6 bases and J by 9 bases, leaving 12 bases between them. Germline V gene data show CDR1 as MNHEY and CDR2 as SVGAGI. This CDR3 spans 13 amino acids. The DNA of the CDR3 is TGTGCCAGCAGACCTGTAGAAGCTTCACCCCTCCACTTT. Translating it yields CASRPVEASPLHF.

This clone was recorded only once. This chain uses TRBV6-5 with TRBJ1-2; TRBD1 aligns across 7 bases. This CDR3 is built from 13 residues. Germline CDR1 MNHEY, CDR2 SVGAGI. With 2 bases clipped from V and 7 bases from J, the junction kept 4 bases outside the gene matches. The CDR3 nucleotides are TGTGCCAGCAGTTACCTCGACAGGGCTGGCTACACCTTC. It encodes CASSYLDRAGYTF.

CDR3 bases: TGTGCCAGCAGCTTAAACGGGGGGCGTTCTGGGGCCAACGTCCTGACTTTC. Amino acid sequence: CASSLNGGRSGANVLTF. The rearrangement uses TRBV7-9 and TRBJ2-6, with D possibly matching TRBD2 (7 bases). The CDR3 has 17 amino acids. Trimming removed 2 bases at V and 1 base at J, with 12 bases between. Germline CDR1 SEHNR, CDR2 FQNEAQ (reference sequence).

The rearrangement uses TRBV6-2 or TRBV6-3 and TRBJ2-7; 13 nucleotides agree with TRBD2. The CDR3 runs to 16 residues. Germline V CDR1 and CDR2: MNHEY, SVGEGT. Unmatched junction bases numbered 7, after V lost 2 bases and J lost 6 bases. The CDR3: CASSYKRTSGSPEQYF. DNA for the CDR3: TGTGCCAGCAGTTACAAACGGACTAGCGGGAGTCCCGAGCAGTACTTC.

J is TRBJ2-7 and V is TRBV29-1; 10 bases agree with TRBD1. The CDR3 contains 15 residues. Germline V gene data show CDR1 as SQVTM and CDR2 as ANQGSEA. J gave up 0 bases and V 7 bases, and 9 bases lay outside the gene matches. The DNA of the CDR3 is TGCAGCGCCGCAGTGGGACAGGGGACCTCCTACGAGCAGTACTTC. The encoded protein is CSAAVGQGTSYEQYF.

The V and J genes are TRBV13 and TRBJ2-7; TRBD1 matches at 7 bases. The germline V gene has CDR1 PRHDT and CDR2 FYEKMQ (reference sequence). There are 12 residues in the CDR3. V lost 4 bases, J lost 6 bases, and 3 bases stayed unmatched. CDR3 sequence reads: CASSSQGFEQYF. Here the CDR3 DNA reads TGTGCCAGCAGCTCACAGGGGTTCGAGCAGTACTTC.

The rearrangement uses TRBV5-6 and TRBJ2-5; 13 bases map to TRBD2. The CDR3 has 19 residues. CDR1 is SGHDT and CDR2 is YYEEEE in the germline V gene. V shed 0 bases, J shed 9 bases, and the junction held 17 bases outside the gene matches. The CDR3 region has the DNA TGTGCCAGCAGCTTGGGCGGACTAGCGGGGGCTACCCGCACTCGAGCCCAGTACTTC. It yields the protein CASSLGGLAGATRTRAQYF.